What follows is one T cell receptor beta chain and its context. Time point given: baseline, week 1 (first vaccination visit). Treatment described: pre-vaccination baseline after standard-of-care therapy. The donors' diagnosis was new WHO grade 3 or 4 astrocytoma that was IDH1-mutant and ATRX-lost. This sample stems from a study of a mutant IDH1 vaccine in newly diagnosed glioma. The germline V and J ends were trimmed by 7 bases and 0 bases, with 13 bases remaining between them. The CDR3 runs to 16 residues. Germline-derived CDR1 and CDR2 are MDHEN and SYDVKM. Clones were sequenced by immunoSEQ multiplex PCR, and TCRdb holds only the in-frame ones, with some missing. Altogether around 88,000 clones are present, around three quarters being singletons, with the ten largest covering around 7%.

Source: PBMCs, taken from a glioma patient treated with radiotherapy, temozolomide or both. The chain couples TRBV28 to TRBJ2-6; D is unclear. The sequence was obtained from a man aged 40-49 years with glioma. In nucleotides, the CDR3 is TGTGCCAGCAACAGCCTTACTACCTCTGGGGCCAACGTCCTGACTTTC. Translated, it gives CASNSLTTSGANVLTF. Drawing the rest from reference TRBV28 and TRBJ2-6, the complete variable domain is DVKVTQSSRYLVKRTGEKVFLECVQDMDHENMFWYRQDPGLGLRLIYFSYDVKMKEKGDIPEGYSVSREKKERFSLILESASTNQTSMYLCASNSLTTSGANVLTFGAGSRLTVL.